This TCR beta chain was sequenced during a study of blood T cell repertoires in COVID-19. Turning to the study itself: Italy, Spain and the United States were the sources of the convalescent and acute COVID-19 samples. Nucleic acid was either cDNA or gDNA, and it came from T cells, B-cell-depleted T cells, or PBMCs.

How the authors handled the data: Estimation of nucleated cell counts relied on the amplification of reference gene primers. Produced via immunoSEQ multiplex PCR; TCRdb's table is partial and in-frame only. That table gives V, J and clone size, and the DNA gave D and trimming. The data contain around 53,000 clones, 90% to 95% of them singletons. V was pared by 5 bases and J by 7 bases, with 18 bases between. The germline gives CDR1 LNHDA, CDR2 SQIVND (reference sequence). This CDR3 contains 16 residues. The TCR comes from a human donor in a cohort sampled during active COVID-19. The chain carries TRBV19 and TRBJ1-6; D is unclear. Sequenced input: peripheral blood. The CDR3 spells CASSLIRMGRNSPLHF. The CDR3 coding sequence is TGTGCCAGTAGTCTAATCCGGATGGGGAGGAATTCACCCCTCCACTTT.